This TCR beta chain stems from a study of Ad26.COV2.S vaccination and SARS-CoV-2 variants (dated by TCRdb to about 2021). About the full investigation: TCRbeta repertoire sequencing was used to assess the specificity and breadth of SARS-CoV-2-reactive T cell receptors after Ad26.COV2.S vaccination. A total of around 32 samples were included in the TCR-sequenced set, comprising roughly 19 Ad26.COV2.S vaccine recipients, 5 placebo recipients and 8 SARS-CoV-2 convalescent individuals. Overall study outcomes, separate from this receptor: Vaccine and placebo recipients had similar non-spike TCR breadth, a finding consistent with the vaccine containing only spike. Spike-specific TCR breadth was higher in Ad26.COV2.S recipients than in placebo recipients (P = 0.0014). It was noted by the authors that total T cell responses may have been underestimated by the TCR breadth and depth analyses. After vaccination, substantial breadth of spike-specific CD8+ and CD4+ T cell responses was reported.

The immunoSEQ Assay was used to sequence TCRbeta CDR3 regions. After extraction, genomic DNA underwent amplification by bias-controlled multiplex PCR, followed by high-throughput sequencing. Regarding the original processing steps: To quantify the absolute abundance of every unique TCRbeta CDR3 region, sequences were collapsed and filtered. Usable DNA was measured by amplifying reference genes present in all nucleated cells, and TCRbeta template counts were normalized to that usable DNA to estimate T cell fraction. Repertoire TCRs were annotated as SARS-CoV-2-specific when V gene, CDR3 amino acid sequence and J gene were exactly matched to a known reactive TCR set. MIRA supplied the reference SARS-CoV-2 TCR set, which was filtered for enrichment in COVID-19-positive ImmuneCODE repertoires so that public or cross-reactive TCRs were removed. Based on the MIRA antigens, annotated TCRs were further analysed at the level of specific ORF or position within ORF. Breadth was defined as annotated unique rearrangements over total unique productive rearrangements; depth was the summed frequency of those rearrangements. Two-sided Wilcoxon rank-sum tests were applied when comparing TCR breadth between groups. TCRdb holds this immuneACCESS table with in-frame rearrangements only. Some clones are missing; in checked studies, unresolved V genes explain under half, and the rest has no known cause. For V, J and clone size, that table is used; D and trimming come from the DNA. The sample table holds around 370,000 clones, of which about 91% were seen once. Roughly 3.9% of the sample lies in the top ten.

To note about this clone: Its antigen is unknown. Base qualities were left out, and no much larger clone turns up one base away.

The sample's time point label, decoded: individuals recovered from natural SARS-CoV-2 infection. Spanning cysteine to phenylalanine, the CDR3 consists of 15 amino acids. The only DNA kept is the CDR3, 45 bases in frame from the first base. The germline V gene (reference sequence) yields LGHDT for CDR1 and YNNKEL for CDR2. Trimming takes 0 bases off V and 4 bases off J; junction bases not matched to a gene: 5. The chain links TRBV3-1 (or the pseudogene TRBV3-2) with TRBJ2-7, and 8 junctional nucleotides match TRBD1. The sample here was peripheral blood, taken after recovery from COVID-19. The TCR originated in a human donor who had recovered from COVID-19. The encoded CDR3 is CASSQDQGADYEQYF. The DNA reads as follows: TGTGCCAGCAGCCAAGATCAGGGGGCAGATTACGAGCAGTACTTC.